This TCR beta chain emerged from a study of blood T cell repertoires in COVID-19. How the authors handled the data: Amplification of reference gene primers was used by the study to estimate nucleated cell counts. Clones were sequenced by immunoSEQ multiplex PCR, and TCRdb holds only the in-frame ones, with some missing. The V and J calls and clone size come from that table; D and trimming were worked out from the DNA. The repertoire holds approximately 97,000 clones, approximately 86% seen once, with less than 3.5% in the top ten. The sequence was collected from a man aged 50-59 years with active or convalescent COVID-19. The sequenced sample consisted of peripheral blood.

CDR3 region: CASSSPGQRISSPLHF. For the CDR3, the DNA is TGTGCCAGCAGTTCGCCCGGACAGAGGATATCATCACCCCTCCACTTT. The J gene is TRBJ1-6, the V gene TRBV28, with D perhaps matching TRBD1 (6 bases). V lost 4 bases and J lost 10, with 20 bases in between. Germline V gene sequence: CDR1 MDHEN, CDR2 SYDVKM. The CDR3 has 16 residues.